The clone carrying this T cell receptor (beta chain) was counted once. What it binds is unknown. This CDR3 contains 14 residues. V was clipped by 6 bases and J by 9 bases, with 15 bases between them. CDR1 and CDR2 (germline): SGHTA, FQGNSA. The data originate from a study of blood T cells in healthy people across ages. The second PCR ran roughly 6 to 11 cycles with a sample-barcoded 5' primer and J-beta primers. TCRdb reprocessed the 5' RACE reads via MiXCR and lists one record per CDR3 protein. The sample has approximately 400,000 distinct CDR3 sequences, approximately 51% seen once. Study-wide results and caveats: Greater diversity and more naive CD4+ cells were seen in long-lived donors than in aged donors.

The clonotype originates from a man aged 60-69 years in good health. Sequencing input: blood. The gene calls are TRBV7-2 and TRBJ1-6; D perhaps matches TRBD1 (5 bases). CDR3 amino acids: CASSPRPGSSPLHF. CDR3 nucleotides: TGTGCCAGCAGTCCGCGGCCAGGGAGTTCACCCCTCCACTTT.